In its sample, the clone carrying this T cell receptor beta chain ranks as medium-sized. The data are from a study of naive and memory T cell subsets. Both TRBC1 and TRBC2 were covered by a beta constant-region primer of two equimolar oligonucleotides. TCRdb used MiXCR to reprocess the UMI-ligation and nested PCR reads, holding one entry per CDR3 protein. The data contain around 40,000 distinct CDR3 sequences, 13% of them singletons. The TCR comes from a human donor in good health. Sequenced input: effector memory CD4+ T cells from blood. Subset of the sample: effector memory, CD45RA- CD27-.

CDR3 sequence (DNA): TGTGCCAGCAGCTCCCCTAACGGCGAGCAGTACTTC. Encoded protein: CASSSPNGEQYF. The genes are TRBV7-8 and TRBJ2-7; the D is unclear. The CDR3 spans 12 residues. Germline V CDR1 and CDR2: SGHVS, FQNEAQ. Between the trimmed V and J ends, which lost 4 bases and 6 bases, there was a span of 10 bases.